This T cell receptor beta chain was recovered during a study of Ad26.COV2.S vaccination and SARS-CoV-2 variants. About the research overall: Each vaccinee took Ad26.COV2.S intramuscularly, once or twice 56 days apart.

Some clones are missing from TCRdb's copy, which holds only in-frame ones; the method was immunoSEQ multiplex PCR. The sample consists of about 350,000 clones, 70% to 90% of them appearing once. Regarding the study as a whole: Placebo recipients and vaccine recipients were similar in non-spike TCR breadth. While placebo recipients had lower spike-specific TCR breadth, vaccine recipients had more.

As for this clone: Its antigen is still unknown.

Documented treatment: around 19 received Ad26.COV2.S at low or high dose, single or two shots; 5 received placebo; per-sample allocation not given. On day 63 after the first injection, vaccine and placebo recipients gave samples. Built on an Ad26 vector, the vaccine expressed Wuhan-strain SARS-CoV-2 spike. CDR1 and CDR2 from the germline V gene are SGHDN and FVKESK. The CDR3 totals 15 residues. Trimming took 0 bases from V and 3 from J, leaving 12 bases between them. This chain uses TRBV14 with TRBJ2-7; D assignment may be TRBD1 or TRBD2 (5 bases each). Specimen: peripheral blood, collected in a trial of Ad26.COV2.S vaccine versus placebo. The sequence was obtained from a person aged 18-65 years who received the Ad26.COV2.S COVID-19 vaccine or a placebo. In DNA form, the CDR3 reads TGTGCCAGCAGCCAAGATCCGGGGCTGCGCTACGAGCAGTACTTC. Protein sequence: CASSQDPGLRYEQYF.